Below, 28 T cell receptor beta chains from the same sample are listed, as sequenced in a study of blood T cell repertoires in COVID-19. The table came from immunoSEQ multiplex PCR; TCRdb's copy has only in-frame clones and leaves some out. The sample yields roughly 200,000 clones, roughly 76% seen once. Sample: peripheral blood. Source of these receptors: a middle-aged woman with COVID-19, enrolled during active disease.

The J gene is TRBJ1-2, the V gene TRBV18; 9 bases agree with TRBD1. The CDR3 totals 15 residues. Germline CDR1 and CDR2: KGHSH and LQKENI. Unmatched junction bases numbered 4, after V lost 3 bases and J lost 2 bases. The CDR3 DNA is TGTGCCAGCTCACCGATTGGGACAGGGAACTATGGCTACACCTTC. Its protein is CASSPIGTGNYGYTF.

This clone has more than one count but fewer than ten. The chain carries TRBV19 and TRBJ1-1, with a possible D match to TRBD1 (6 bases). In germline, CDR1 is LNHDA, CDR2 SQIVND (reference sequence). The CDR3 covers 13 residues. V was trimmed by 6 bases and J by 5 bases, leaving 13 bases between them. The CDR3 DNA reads TGTGCCAGTAGCAACGTCAGGGGAACTGAAGCTTTCTTT. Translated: CASSNVRGTEAFF.

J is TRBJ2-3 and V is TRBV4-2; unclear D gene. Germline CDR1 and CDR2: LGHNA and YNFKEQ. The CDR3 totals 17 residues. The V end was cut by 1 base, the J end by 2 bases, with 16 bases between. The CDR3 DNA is TGTGCCAGCAGCCAAGGCCTGACTGGAAGTTCCACAGATACGCAGTATTTT. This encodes CASSQGLTGSSTDTQYF.

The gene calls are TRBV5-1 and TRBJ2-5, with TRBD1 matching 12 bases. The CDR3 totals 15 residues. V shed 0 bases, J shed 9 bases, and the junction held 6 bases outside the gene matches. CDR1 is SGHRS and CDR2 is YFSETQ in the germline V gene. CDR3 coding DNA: TGCGCCAGCAGCTTGGGTCCGGGACAGGGGGCGGCCCAGTACTTC. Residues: CASSLGPGQGAAQYF.

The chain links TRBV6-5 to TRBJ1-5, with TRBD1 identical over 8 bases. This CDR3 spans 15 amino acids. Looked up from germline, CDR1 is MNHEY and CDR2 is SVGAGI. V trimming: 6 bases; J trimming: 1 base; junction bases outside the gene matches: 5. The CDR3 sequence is CASRADRGSNQPQHF. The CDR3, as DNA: TGTGCCAGCAGAGCTGACAGGGGCAGCAATCAGCCCCAGCATTTT.

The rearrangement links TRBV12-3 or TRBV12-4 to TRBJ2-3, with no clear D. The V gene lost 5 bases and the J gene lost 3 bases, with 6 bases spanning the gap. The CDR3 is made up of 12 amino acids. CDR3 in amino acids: CASSPQTDTQYF. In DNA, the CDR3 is TGTGCCAGCAGTCCACAGACAGATACGCAGTATTTT.

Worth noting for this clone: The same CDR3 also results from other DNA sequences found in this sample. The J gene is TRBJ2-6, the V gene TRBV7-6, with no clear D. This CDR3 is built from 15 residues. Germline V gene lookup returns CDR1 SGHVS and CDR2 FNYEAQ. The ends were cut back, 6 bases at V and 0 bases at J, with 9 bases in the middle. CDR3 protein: CASSLGGSGANVLTF. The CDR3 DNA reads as TGTGCCAGCAGTCTAGGTGGCTCTGGGGCCAACGTCCTGACTTTC.

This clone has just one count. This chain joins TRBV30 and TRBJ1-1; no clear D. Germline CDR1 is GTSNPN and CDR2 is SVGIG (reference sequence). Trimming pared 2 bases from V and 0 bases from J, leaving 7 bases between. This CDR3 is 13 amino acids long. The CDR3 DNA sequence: TGTGCCTGGAGTTTGTTAGTGAACACTGAAGCTTTCTTT. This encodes CAWSLLVNTEAFF.

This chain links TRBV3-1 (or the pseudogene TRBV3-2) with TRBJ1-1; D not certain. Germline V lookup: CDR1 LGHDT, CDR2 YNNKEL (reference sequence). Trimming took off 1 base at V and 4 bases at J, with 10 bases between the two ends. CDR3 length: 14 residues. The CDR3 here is CASSQGAVGTEAFF. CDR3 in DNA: TGTGCCAGCAGCCAAGGGGCAGTTGGCACTGAAGCTTTCTTT.

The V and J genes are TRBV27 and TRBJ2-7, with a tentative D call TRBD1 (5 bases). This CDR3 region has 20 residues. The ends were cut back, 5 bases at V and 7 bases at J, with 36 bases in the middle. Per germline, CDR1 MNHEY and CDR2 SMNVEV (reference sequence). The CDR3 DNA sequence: TGTGCCAGCAGTACCAGGCCGTACAGGTTCGATCTCCCTTTGTTGTGGGAGCAGTACTTC. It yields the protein CASSTRPYRFDLPLLWEQYF.

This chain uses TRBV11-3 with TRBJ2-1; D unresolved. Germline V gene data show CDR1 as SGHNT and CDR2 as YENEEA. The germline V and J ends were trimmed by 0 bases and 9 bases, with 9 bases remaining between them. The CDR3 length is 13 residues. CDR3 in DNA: TGTGCCAGCAGCTTAGATTGGTCGGGTGAGCAGTTCTTC. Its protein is CASSLDWSGEQFF.

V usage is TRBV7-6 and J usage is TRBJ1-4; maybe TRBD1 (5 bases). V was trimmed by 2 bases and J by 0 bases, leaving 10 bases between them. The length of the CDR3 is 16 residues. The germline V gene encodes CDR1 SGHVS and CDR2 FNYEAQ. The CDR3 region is CASSLRGGATNEKLFF. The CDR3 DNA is TGTGCCAGCAGCTTACGGGGAGGGGCAACTAATGAAAAACTGTTTTTT.

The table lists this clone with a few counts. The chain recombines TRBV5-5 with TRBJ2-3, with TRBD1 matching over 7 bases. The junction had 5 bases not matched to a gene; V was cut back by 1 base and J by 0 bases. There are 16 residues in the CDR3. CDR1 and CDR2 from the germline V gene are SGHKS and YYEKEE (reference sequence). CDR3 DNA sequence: TGTGCCAGCAGCTTGCACAGGGGTGAGAGCACAGATACGCAGTATTTT. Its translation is CASSLHRGESTDTQYF.

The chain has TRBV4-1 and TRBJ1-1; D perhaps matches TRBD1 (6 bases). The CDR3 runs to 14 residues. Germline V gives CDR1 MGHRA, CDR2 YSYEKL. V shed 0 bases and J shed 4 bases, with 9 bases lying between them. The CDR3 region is CASSQDRGITEAFF. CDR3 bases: TGCGCCAGCAGCCAAGACAGGGGAATCACTGAAGCTTTCTTT.

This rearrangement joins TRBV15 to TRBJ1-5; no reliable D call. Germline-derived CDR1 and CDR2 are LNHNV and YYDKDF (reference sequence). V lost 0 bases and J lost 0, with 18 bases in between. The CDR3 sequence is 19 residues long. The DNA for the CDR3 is TGTGCCACCAGCAGAGATCGTACATCATACCGTTATAGCAATCAGCCCCAGCATTTT. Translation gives CATSRDRTSYRYSNQPQHF.

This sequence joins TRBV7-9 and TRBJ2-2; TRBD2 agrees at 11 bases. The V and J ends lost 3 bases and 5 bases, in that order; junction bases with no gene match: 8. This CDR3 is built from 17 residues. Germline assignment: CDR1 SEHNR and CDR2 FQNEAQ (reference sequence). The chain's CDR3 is CASSFSGRGLKTGELFF. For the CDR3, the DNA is TGTGCCAGCAGCTTTAGCGGGAGGGGTCTAAAGACCGGGGAGCTGTTTTTT.

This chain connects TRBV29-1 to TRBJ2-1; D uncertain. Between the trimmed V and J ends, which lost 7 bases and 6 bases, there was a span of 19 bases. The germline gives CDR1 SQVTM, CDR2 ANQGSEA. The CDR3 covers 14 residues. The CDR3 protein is CSATGLNTGNEQFF. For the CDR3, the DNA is TGCAGCGCCACCGGGTTAAACACCGGCAATGAGCAGTTCTTC.

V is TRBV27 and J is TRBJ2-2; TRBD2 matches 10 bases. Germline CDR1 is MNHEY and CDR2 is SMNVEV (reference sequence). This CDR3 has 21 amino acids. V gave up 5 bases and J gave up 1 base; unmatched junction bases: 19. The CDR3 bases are TGTGCCAGCAGTCCAAAGGGCCCCGGGCTAGCGGGGGCCAAGAACACCGGGGAGCTGTTTTTT. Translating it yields CASSPKGPGLAGAKNTGELFF.

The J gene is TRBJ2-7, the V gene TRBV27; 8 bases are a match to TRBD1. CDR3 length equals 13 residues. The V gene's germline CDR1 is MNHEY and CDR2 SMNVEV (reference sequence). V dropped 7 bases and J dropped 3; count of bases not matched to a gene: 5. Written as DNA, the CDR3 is TGTGCCAGCACCGGGGACAGGCGCTACGAGCAGTACTTC. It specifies CASTGDRRYEQYF.

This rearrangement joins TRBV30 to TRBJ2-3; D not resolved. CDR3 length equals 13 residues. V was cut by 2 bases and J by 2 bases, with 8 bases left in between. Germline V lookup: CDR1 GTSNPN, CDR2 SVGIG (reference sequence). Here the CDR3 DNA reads TGTGCCTGGAGTTGGCTGATCACAGATACGCAGTATTTT. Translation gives CAWSWLITDTQYF.

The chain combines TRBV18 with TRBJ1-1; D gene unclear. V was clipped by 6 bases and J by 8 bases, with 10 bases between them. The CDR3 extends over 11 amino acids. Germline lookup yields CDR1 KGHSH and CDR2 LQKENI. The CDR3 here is CASSPGSEAFF. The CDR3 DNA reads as TGTGCCAGCTCCCCGGGGTCCGAAGCTTTCTTT.

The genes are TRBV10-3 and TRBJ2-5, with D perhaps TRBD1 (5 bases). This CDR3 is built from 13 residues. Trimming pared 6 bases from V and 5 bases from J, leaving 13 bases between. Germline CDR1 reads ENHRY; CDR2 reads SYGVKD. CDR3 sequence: CAIRGPSRETQYF. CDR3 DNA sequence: TGTGCCATCAGGGGGCCCAGCAGGGAGACCCAGTACTTC.

In DNA, the CDR3 is TGTGCCAGCCATGAGGACACTAACTATGGCTACACCTTC. Translated: CASHEDTNYGYTF. The chain has TRBV28 and TRBJ1-2, with a weak D call TRBD1 (5 bases). This CDR3 spans 13 amino acids. Trimming left V 8 bases short and J 0 bases short, with 10 bases between. CDR1 is MDHEN, CDR2 SYDVKM, per germline.

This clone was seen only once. Here the CDR3 reads CASRRVARGQETQYF. The DNA for the CDR3 is TGCGCCAGCAGGAGGGTTGCCAGGGGTCAAGAGACCCAGTACTTC. The chain is built from TRBV5-1 and TRBJ2-5; tentatively, D is TRBD1 (6 bases). CDR1 is SGHRS, CDR2 YFSETQ, per germline. CDR3 length: 15 amino acids. V gave up 5 bases and J gave up 2 bases, with 16 bases separating them.

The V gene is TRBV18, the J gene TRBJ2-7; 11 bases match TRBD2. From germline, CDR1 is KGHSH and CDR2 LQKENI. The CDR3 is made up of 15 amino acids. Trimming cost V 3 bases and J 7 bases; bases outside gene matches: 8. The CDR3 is CASSPTSGVIKEQYF. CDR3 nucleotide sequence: TGTGCCAGCTCACCGACTAGCGGGGTTATAAAGGAGCAGTACTTC. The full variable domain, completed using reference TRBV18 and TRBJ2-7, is NAGVMQNPRHLVRRRGQEARLRCSPMKGHSHVYWYRQLPEEGLKFMVYLQKENIIDESGMPKERFSAEFPKEGPSILRIQQVVRGDSAAYFCASSPTSGVIKEQYFGPGTRLTVT.

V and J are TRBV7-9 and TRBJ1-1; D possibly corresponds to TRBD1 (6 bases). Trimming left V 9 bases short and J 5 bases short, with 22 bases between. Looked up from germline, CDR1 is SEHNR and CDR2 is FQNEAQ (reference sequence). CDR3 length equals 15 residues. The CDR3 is CASTQGGQGWTEAFF. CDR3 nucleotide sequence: TGTGCCAGTACCCAAGGGGGGCAGGGGTGGACTGAAGCTTTCTTT. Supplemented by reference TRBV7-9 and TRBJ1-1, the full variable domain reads DTGVSQNPRHKITKRGQNVTFRCDPISEHNRLYWYRQTLGQGPEFLTYFQNEAQLEKSRLLSDRFSAERPKGSFSTLEIQRTEQGDSAMYLCASTQGGQGWTEAFFGQGTRLTVV.

The CDR3 protein is CASSPIQGAPDNEQFF. In nucleotides, the CDR3 is TGTGCCAGCAGTCCCATCCAGGGGGCGCCGGACAATGAGCAGTTCTTC. The chain joins TRBV2 to TRBJ2-1; 8 bases match TRBD1. The CDR3 is 16 amino acids. Germline CDR1 SNHLY, CDR2 FYNNEI. V lost 5 bases to trimming and J lost 5 bases; unmatched junction nucleotides: 11.

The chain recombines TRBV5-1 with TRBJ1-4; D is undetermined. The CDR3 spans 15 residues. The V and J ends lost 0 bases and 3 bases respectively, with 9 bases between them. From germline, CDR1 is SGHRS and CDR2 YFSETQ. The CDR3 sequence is CASSLERLANEKLFF. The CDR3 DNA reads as TGCGCCAGCAGCTTGGAGAGATTAGCTAATGAAAAACTGTTTTTT.